The next 18 T cell receptor beta chains were all read from a single sample in a study of T cells in Graves' hyperthyroidism and ophthalmopathy. RNA transcripts provided the source from which TCR beta CDR3 regions were amplified. HTBI primers were used for first-round RT-PCR of the TCR CDR3. TCRdb called the multiplex PCR reads again in MiXCR, with one record for every CDR3 protein. The data hold about 360,000 distinct CDR3 sequences, with less than 15% observed a single time. The sample was blood. The source is a woman aged 18-29 years with Graves' hyperthyroidism.

In this sample, this clonotype turned up many times. The rearrangement links TRBV11-2 to TRBJ1-2; TRBD1 is a possible D gene (6 bases). Germline V gene data show CDR1 as SGHAT and CDR2 as FQNNGV. Trimming removed 1 base from V and 6 bases from J, with 18 bases in between. The CDR3 is 16 residues long. CDR3 nucleotide sequence: TGTGCCAGCAGCTTAGTCAAGGGGGGGGCGGTGGATGGCTACACCTTC. Translated, it gives CASSLVKGGAVDGYTF.

This chain links TRBV3-1 with TRBJ2-1, with TRBD1 matching over 7 bases. The CDR3 covers 15 residues. Trimming cost V 2 bases and J 0 bases; bases outside gene matches: 1. Germline V CDR1 and CDR2: LGHDT, YNNKEL (reference sequence). The CDR3, as DNA: TGTGCCAGCAGCCAATGGACAGGCTCCTACAATGAGCAGTTCTTC. It yields the protein CASSQWTGSYNEQFF.

On this clonotype: The junction differs from germline at one of its ends, possibly a read error. The V and J genes are TRBV5-1 and TRBJ2-2; D tentatively fits TRBD1 or TRBD2 (5 bases each). CDR1 is SGHRS, CDR2 YFSETQ, per germline. This CDR3 is built from 16 residues. The CDR3 nucleotides are TGCGCCAGCAGCTTGGAGTCAGGGAGCTACACCGGGGAGCCGTTTTTT. It encodes CASSLESGSYTGEPFF.

In its sample, this clonotype was seen many times. At one of its ends the junction is not consistent with the germline gene, which may arise from a read error. V is TRBV7-7 and J is TRBJ2-3; maybe TRBD1 (6 bases). The germline CDR1 and CDR2 sequences are SSHAT and FNYEAQ (reference sequence). The CDR3 is 15 amino acids. The CDR3 nucleotides read TGTGCTAGCAGCCAAACGACAGGCATCACAGATACGCAGTATTTT. This sequence encodes CASSQTTGITDTQYF.

This clonotype was seen at least ten times. The chain joins TRBV6-1 to TRBJ2-1; 10 bases map to TRBD1. CDR1 MNHNS and CDR2 SASEGT come from the germline V gene. This CDR3 comprises 14 residues. The J segment lost 6 bases and the V segment lost 7 bases, leaving 6 bases of the junction unmatched. The CDR3 loop reads CASNTDRGPNEQFF. CDR3 nucleotide sequence: TGTGCCAGCAACACAGACAGGGGGCCCAATGAGCAGTTCTTC.

This clonotype was observed at least ten times. The J gene is TRBJ2-1, the V gene TRBV3-1, with D possibly being TRBD1 (6 bases). This CDR3 region has 16 residues. V dropped 1 base and J dropped 5 bases, with 15 bases sitting between them. Germline V gives CDR1 LGHDT, CDR2 YNNKEL (reference sequence). CDR3: CASSQARSYRDNEQFF. For the CDR3, the DNA is TGTGCCAGCAGCCAAGCCCGAAGCTACAGGGACAATGAGCAGTTCTTC.

This clonotype occurred many times. The genes are TRBV7-2 and TRBJ2-1; 10 nucleotides match TRBD2. The V gene end was trimmed by 8 bases and the J gene end by 7 bases; junction bases not matched to a gene: 5. The CDR3 runs 13 residues. Per germline, CDR1 SGHTA and CDR2 FQGNSA. This chain's CDR3 is CASEAGGRNEQFF. The CDR3 coding sequence is TGTGCCAGCGAAGCGGGGGGGCGGAATGAGCAGTTCTTC.

This clonotype was detected many times. The chain is built from TRBV12-3 or TRBV12-4 and TRBJ1-1; D is perhaps TRBD1 (5 bases). Between the trimmed V and J ends, which lost 5 bases and 0 bases, there was a span of 10 bases. This CDR3 region has 14 residues. The CDR3 DNA sequence: TGTGCCAGCAGTCCTCAGGGAATGAACACTGAAGCTTTCTTT. This translates into CASSPQGMNTEAFF.

The chain couples TRBV7-2 to TRBJ2-1; D might be TRBD1 (5 bases). The germline V gene has CDR1 SGHTA and CDR2 FQGNSA. The CDR3 totals 19 residues. Trimming removed 6 bases at V and 0 bases at J, with 24 bases between. CDR3: CASRTASRQGSFSYNEQFF. The CDR3 bases are TGTGCCAGCAGAACCGCGTCCCGTCAGGGAAGTTTCTCCTACAATGAGCAGTTCTTC.

This clonotype was counted ten times or more. The rearrangement links TRBV6-1 to TRBJ1-1; unclear D gene. The V and J ends lost 6 bases and 2 bases respectively, with 10 bases between them. Germline CDR1 reads MNHNS; CDR2 reads SASEGT. The CDR3 is 13 amino acids. For the CDR3, the DNA is TGTGCCAGCAGCACCACTAGAAACACTGAAGCTTTCTTT. Its protein is CASSTTRNTEAFF.

The chain joins TRBV9 to TRBJ2-2, with D maybe TRBD2 (6 bases). The ends were cut back, 2 bases at V and 1 base at J, with 9 bases in the middle. Germline V lookup: CDR1 SGDLS, CDR2 YYNGEE. The CDR3 consists of 15 residues. The CDR3 reads CASSVAGQNTGELFF. CDR3 nucleotides: TGTGCCAGCAGCGTGGCGGGGCAGAACACCGGGGAGCTGTTTTTT.

In this sample, this clonotype turned up many times. As DNA, the CDR3 is TGCAGCGTTGAAGAAGTCTGGGGACAGGGGGGGAATGAGCAGTTCTTC. Its protein is CSVEEVWGQGGNEQFF. V and J are TRBV29-1 and TRBJ2-1; TRBD1 matches at 11 bases. Losses at the gene ends were 0 bases for V and 7 bases for J; bases not matched to a gene: 8. Germline V gene lookup returns CDR1 SQVTM and CDR2 ANQGSEA. The CDR3 totals 16 residues.

This clonotype was counted only a few times. The chain links TRBV4-1 to TRBJ2-6; unclear D gene. The CDR3 has 14 amino acids. Looked up from germline, CDR1 is MGHRA and CDR2 is YSYEKL. The ends were cut back, 2 bases at V and 3 bases at J, with 5 bases in the middle. CDR3 nucleotide sequence: TGCGCCAGCAGCCAATGGGTTGGGGCCAACGTCCTGACTTTC. The encoded protein is CASSQWVGANVLTF.

This clonotype was seen many times. The genes are TRBV29-1 and TRBJ1-2; tentatively, D is TRBD1 (5 bases). Trimming left V 4 bases short and J 8 bases short, with 17 bases between. Germline V lookup: CDR1 SQVTM, CDR2 ANQGSEA. The CDR3 consists of 13 residues. The CDR3 loop is CSVATWQGGGYTF. Here the CDR3 DNA reads TGCAGCGTTGCCACCTGGCAGGGCGGAGGCTACACCTTC.

This clonotype was observed at least ten times. The genes are TRBV5-1 and TRBJ2-7; D ambiguous. V lost 3 bases and J lost 1, with 8 bases in between. The CDR3 consists of 13 residues. The germline gives CDR1 SGHRS, CDR2 YFSETQ. The CDR3 loop is CASSSSRSYEQYF. CDR3 nucleotide sequence: TGCGCCAGCAGCTCTAGTAGATCCTACGAGCAGTACTTC. Drawing the rest from reference TRBV5-1 and TRBJ2-7, the complete variable domain is KAGVTQTPRYLIKTRGQQVTLSCSPISGHRSVSWYQQTPGQGLQFLFEYFSETQRNKGNFPGRFSGRQFSNSRSEMNVSTLELGDSALYLCASSSSRSYEQYFGPGTRLTVT.

This clonotype was picked up many times. This rearrangement joins TRBV29-1 to TRBJ1-2, with D maybe TRBD1 (6 bases). With 6 bases removed from V and 4 bases from J, the gap between germline ends came to 12 bases. The germline CDR1 and CDR2 sequences are SQVTM and ANQGSEA. This CDR3 has 12 residues. Here the CDR3 DNA reads TGCAGCGTGATAGACAGGAGCTATGGCTACACCTTC. It codes for CSVIDRSYGYTF.

This clonotype has more than one count but fewer than ten. The rearrangement joins TRBV5-6 to TRBJ1-4; possible D gene TRBD1, 6 bases. Looked up from germline, CDR1 is SGHDT and CDR2 is YYEEEE. The CDR3 consists of 13 residues. V lost 2 bases, J lost 7 bases, and 9 bases lay in between. DNA of the CDR3: TGTGCCAGCAGCTTCGGGGGGCGTGAAAAACTGTTTTTT. The encoded protein is CASSFGGREKLFF.

The sample holds many counts of this clonotype. CDR3 loop: CASSQWTSGGTYNEQFF. The CDR3 DNA follows: TGTGCCAGCAGCCAATGGACTAGCGGGGGCACCTACAATGAGCAGTTCTTC. The rearrangement links TRBV7-8 to TRBJ2-1; 13 positions agree with TRBD2. Germline-derived CDR1 and CDR2 are SGHVS and FQNEAQ. The CDR3 length is 17 residues. The ends lost 5 bases at V and 2 bases at J; junction bases unmatched: 6.